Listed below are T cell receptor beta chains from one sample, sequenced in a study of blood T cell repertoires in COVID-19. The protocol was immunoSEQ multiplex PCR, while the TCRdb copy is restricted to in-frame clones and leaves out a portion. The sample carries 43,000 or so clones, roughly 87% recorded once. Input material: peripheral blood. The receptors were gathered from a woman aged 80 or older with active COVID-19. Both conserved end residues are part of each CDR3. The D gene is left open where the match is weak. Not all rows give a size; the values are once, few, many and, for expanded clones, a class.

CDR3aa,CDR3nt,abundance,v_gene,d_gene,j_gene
CSASPRRGLNSPLHF,TGCAGTGCTAGTCCGCGCAGGGGCCTCAATTCACCCCTCCACTTT,.,TRBV20-1,.,TRBJ1-6
CASSLLRTSGGAKWQFF,TGTGCCAGCAGCTTACTTAGGACTAGCGGGGGGGCAAAATGGCAGTTCTTC,.,TRBV7-2,TRBD2,TRBJ2-1
CASSRVAGATTYEQYF,TGCGCCAGCAGCCGAGTAGCGGGGGCTACCACCTACGAGCAGTACTTC,.,TRBV4-1,TRBD2,TRBJ2-7
CSVLRGGREDTQYF,TGCAGCGTTTTGAGGGGGGGCCGGGAGGATACGCAGTATTTT,.,TRBV29-1,.,TRBJ2-3
CAWSLNVNTEAFF,TGTGCCTGGAGTCTAAACGTGAACACTGAAGCTTTCTTT,.,TRBV30,.,TRBJ1-1
CASSEIQALNYGYTF,TGTGCCAGCAGTGAAATACAGGCGCTCAACTATGGCTACACCTTC,.,TRBV2,.,TRBJ1-2
CASSWTTGENEQFF,TGTGCCAGCAGCTGGACTACCGGGGAGAATGAGCAGTTCTTC,.,TRBV2,.,TRBJ2-1
CATLGGTGNTIYF,TGTGCCACGCTGGGGGGGACTGGAAACACCATATATTTT,.,TRBV6-5,.,TRBJ1-3
CAWSVWSGTEAFF,TGTGCCTGGAGTGTTTGGTCCGGGACTGAAGCTTTCTTT,.,TRBV30,.,TRBJ1-1
CASGGQGSNQPQHF,TGTGCCAGCGGGGGACAGGGTAGTAATCAGCCCCAGCATTTT,.,TRBV28,TRBD1,TRBJ1-5
CASKYRGKHSPLHF,TGTGCCAGCAAATACAGGGGGAAACATTCACCCCTCCACTTT,.,TRBV28,TRBD1,TRBJ1-6
CASSYSRGGPYNEQFF,TGTGCCAGCAGTTACTCTAGGGGGGGCCCCTACAATGAGCAGTTCTTC,.,TRBV6-2/TRBV6-3,.,TRBJ2-1
CATGTGTLSGANVLTF,TGTGCCACTGGGACAGGGACTCTTTCTGGGGCCAACGTCCTGACTTTC,.,TRBV19,TRBD1,TRBJ2-6
CASSDTGSYGYTF,TGTGCCAGCAGTGACACAGGGAGCTATGGCTACACCTTC,.,TRBV6-4,.,TRBJ1-2
CASNVRTNEKLFF,TGTGCCAGCAATGTGAGGACTAATGAAAAACTGTTTTTT,.,TRBV2,.,TRBJ1-4
CASSSIAGYNEQFF,TGTGCCAGCAGTTCTATAGCGGGTTACAATGAGCAGTTCTTC,.,TRBV6-5,TRBD2,TRBJ2-1
CASSLQRGAESETQYF,TGTGCCAGCAGCTTGCAGCGGGGGGCGGAATCGGAGACCCAGTACTTC,.,TRBV5-4,TRBD2,TRBJ2-5
CASSSGTAETQYF,TGTGCCAGCAGTTCGGGGACAGCGGAGACCCAGTACTTC,once,TRBV12-3/TRBV12-4,TRBD1,TRBJ2-5
CASSLGGGSYEQYF,TGTGCCAGCAGCTTAGGGGGGGGCTCCTACGAGCAGTACTTC,few,TRBV7-2,TRBD2,TRBJ2-7
CASKQRGLAGEAGLEQYF,TGTGCCAGCAAACAACGTGGACTAGCGGGGGAGGCAGGGCTCGAGCAGTACTTC,.,TRBV27,TRBD2,TRBJ2-7
CASSRSRDRSTGELFF,TGCGCCAGCAGCCGAAGCCGGGACAGGAGCACCGGGGAGCTGTTTTTT,.,TRBV4-3,TRBD1,TRBJ2-2
CASSQDRVGSQHF,TGTGCCAGCAGCCAAGATCGGGTCGGGTCCCAGCATTTT,.,TRBV3-1/TRBV3-2,.,TRBJ1-5
CASSSLAGGGTDTQYF,TGTGCCAGCAGCTCCCTAGCGGGGGGTGGAACAGATACGCAGTATTTT,.,TRBV7-2,TRBD2,TRBJ2-3
CASSLDPGTYEQYF,TGTGCCAGCAGTCTAGACCCGGGAACCTACGAGCAGTACTTC,once,TRBV7-3,.,TRBJ2-7
CASSQDTGSIDEQYF,TGTGCCAGCAGCCAGGATACAGGGTCTATCGACGAGCAGTACTTC,.,TRBV14,.,TRBJ2-7
CASRPGGSDTGELFF,TGTGCCAGCAGGCCGGGGGGTAGCGACACCGGGGAGCTGTTTTTT,few,TRBV6-5,TRBD2,TRBJ2-2
CASSGQLGSNQPQHF,TGTGCCAGCAGTGGACAGTTAGGGAGCAATCAGCCCCAGCATTTT,.,TRBV2,.,TRBJ1-5
CASGQPLTIYF,TGTGCTAGTGGGCAGCCCTTGACCATATATTTT,.,TRBV28,.,TRBJ1-3
CASSFGGGGSTDTQYF,TGTGCCAGCAGTTTCGGGGGGGGAGGTAGCACAGATACGCAGTATTTT,.,TRBV6-2/TRBV6-3,TRBD2,TRBJ2-3